This TCR beta chain was obtained from a study of blood T cell repertoires in COVID-19. Study-wide context: Both acute and convalescent COVID-19 samples were obtained from the United States, Italy and Spain. PBMCs, B-cell-depleted T cells, or T cells provided the cDNA or gDNA that made up the material.

The Seattle site enrolled patients during active infection and followed them longitudinally. Original processing notes: Reference gene primer amplification gave estimated nucleated cell counts. Here immunoSEQ multiplex PCR was the method, and the copy in TCRdb shows in-frame clones only, minus some. V and J calls and clone size are given by that table; D and trimming were obtained from the DNA. The data show about 130,000 clones, roughly three quarters seen once. Germline V CDR1 and CDR2: SGDLS, YYNGEE. Trimming removed 3 bases from V and 1 base from J, with 7 bases in between. CDR3 size: 13 residues.

The chain carries TRBV9 and TRBJ1-1; the D gene is possibly TRBD1 (6 bases). Specimen: peripheral blood. The TCR was taken from a woman aged 70-85 years with COVID-19, enrolled during active disease. The CDR3 here is CASSAGQNTEAFF. The CDR3, as DNA: TGTGCCAGCAGCGCGGGACAGAACACTGAAGCTTTCTTT.